These 27 T cell receptor beta chains came from one sample sequenced in a study of T cell repertoires in cytomegalovirus infection. Antigens of these TCRs are unknown. Via MiXCR, TCRdb re-called the reads, giving one row per CDR3 protein. Among roughly 730,000 distinct CDR3 sequences, around 30% were seen once, and the ten largest hold 15% to 20%. The sequences come from cultured PBMCs, collected from culture after CMV antigen stimulation. These receptors were collected from a human donor in good health (CMV status not recorded). Some clones in this sample may be carry-over from other donors' samples.

The chain recombines TRBV4-1 with TRBJ1-4, with D possibly matching TRBD1 (5 bases). The CDR3 is 16 amino acids. Trimming took 4 bases from V and 6 from J, leaving 18 bases between them. CDR1 and CDR2 (germline): MGHRA, YSYEKL. The CDR3 protein is CASSRQITGRHEKLFF. The CDR3 nucleotides are TGCGCCAGCAGCCGACAAATAACGGGGCGGCATGAAAAACTGTTTTTT.

The CDR3 DNA is TGTGCCAGCAGTTTTGGCGGGGCAAACACAGATACGCAGTATTTT. It is translated as CASSFGGANTDTQYF. The chain carries TRBV28 and TRBJ2-3; D is perhaps TRBD2 (6 bases). Germline CDR1 MDHEN, CDR2 SYDVKM. This CDR3 has 15 residues. V was pared by 3 bases and J by 2 bases, with 12 bases between.

There are a few counts of this clonotype. The V call is TRBV6-2 or TRBV6-3, the J call TRBJ1-2, with 7 bases matching TRBD1. CDR1 MNHEY and CDR2 SVGEGT come from the germline V gene. The CDR3 contains 13 residues. The junction had 5 bases not matched to a gene; V was cut back by 7 bases and J by 3 bases. This chain's CDR3 is CASNFDRDYGYTF. CDR3 sequence (DNA): TGTGCCAGCAACTTCGACAGGGACTATGGCTACACCTTC.

The chain joins TRBV4-1 to TRBJ1-1, with D perhaps TRBD1 (5 bases). This CDR3 has 16 amino acids. With 6 bases removed from V and 0 bases from J, the gap between germline ends came to 17 bases. The germline gives CDR1 MGHRA, CDR2 YSYEKL. CDR3 in DNA: TGCGCCAGCAGTCACCCTAGTGGGACTTTGAACACTGAAGCTTTCTTT. Translating it yields CASSHPSGTLNTEAFF.

This clonotype turned up a few times. This chain joins TRBV20-1 and TRBJ1-5, with TRBD1 identical over 7 bases. This CDR3 contains 14 residues. The ends lost 5 bases at V and 2 bases at J; junction bases unmatched: 6. Germline assignment: CDR1 DFQATT and CDR2 SNEGSKA (reference sequence). The CDR3 sequence is CSALTGSGNQPQHF. CDR3 DNA sequence: TGCAGTGCTTTGACAGGGAGTGGCAATCAGCCCCAGCATTTT.

There are many counts of this clonotype. The genes are TRBV7-2 and TRBJ1-5; a possible D gene is TRBD1 (5 bases). Germline V gene data show CDR1 as SGHTA and CDR2 as FQGNSA. This CDR3 has 16 amino acids. The germline V and J ends were trimmed by 5 bases and 4 bases, with 18 bases remaining between them. Here the CDR3 reads CASSPGGGLANQPQHF. DNA for the CDR3: TGTGCCAGCAGCCCTGGGGGGGGGTTAGCGAATCAGCCCCAGCATTTT.

This clonotype was counted only a few times. V is TRBV7-9 and J is TRBJ2-7; D is tentatively TRBD1 or TRBD2 (5 bases each). There are 13 residues in the CDR3. Trimming left V 11 bases short and J 5 bases short, with 19 bases between. Germline V gene sequence: CDR1 SEHNR, CDR2 FQNEAQ (reference sequence). For the CDR3, the DNA is TGTGCCGTGACGGGACGGGTTCGGGACGAGCAGTACTTC. It encodes CAVTGRVRDEQYF.

As to this clonotype: Just one base apart from a much larger clone, this may be a read error. This chain uses TRBV7-2 with TRBJ1-3; D may be TRBD1 (5 bases). V gave up 3 bases and J gave up 0 bases, with 9 bases separating them. Germline CDR1 SGHTA, CDR2 FQGNSA. The CDR3 extends over 15 amino acids. The CDR3 nucleotides read TGTGCCAGCAGCTTTAGCGGGGGCTCTGGAAACACCATATATTTT. Translating it yields CASSFSGGSGNTIYF.

The CDR3 loop is CSASLSGRNTGELFF. The CDR3 DNA sequence: TGCAGTGCTTCTCTTAGCGGGAGGAACACCGGGGAGCTGTTTTTT. This chain uses TRBV20-1 with TRBJ2-2; TRBD2 agrees at 9 bases. This CDR3 is 15 amino acids long. CDR1 is DFQATT and CDR2 is SNEGSKA in the germline V gene (reference sequence). The V gene end was trimmed by 5 bases and the J gene end by 1 base; junction bases not matched to a gene: 5.

This clonotype was observed a handful of times. The chain links TRBV7-6 to TRBJ1-1; D remains ambiguous. V gave up 1 base and J gave up 1 base, with 10 bases separating them. The CDR3 has 15 amino acids. Germline CDR1 reads SGHVS; CDR2 reads FNYEAQ. This CDR3 is CASSLDWGGNTEAFF. CDR3 DNA: TGTGCCAGCAGCTTAGATTGGGGAGGGAACACTGAAGCTTTCTTT.

This chain links TRBV19 with TRBJ1-4; D may be TRBD1 (5 bases). The ends were cut back, 3 bases at V and 0 bases at J, with 11 bases in the middle. CDR3 length: 16 amino acids. Germline V gives CDR1 LNHDA, CDR2 SQIVND (reference sequence). CDR3 nucleotide sequence: TGTGCCAGTAGTATCCTGAGGGGTGCAACTAATGAAAAACTGTTTTTT. Translated, it gives CASSILRGATNEKLFF.

This clonotype was recorded a few times. The chain links TRBV6-1 to TRBJ2-2; 8 positions agree with TRBD1. Germline V gene sequence: CDR1 MNHNS, CDR2 SASEGT. CDR3 length equals 14 residues. Losses at the gene ends were 8 bases for V and 6 bases for J; bases not matched to a gene: 8. The CDR3 DNA is TGTGCCAGCCGACAGGGGCGACAGTCCGGGGAGCTGTTTTTT. This codes for CASRQGRQSGELFF.

V is TRBV7-9 and J is TRBJ1-2; D gene uncertain. CDR1 is SEHNR, CDR2 FQNEAQ, per germline (reference sequence). V lost 3 bases and J 3 bases, leaving 14 bases between the germline ends. This CDR3 spans 15 amino acids. For the CDR3, the DNA is TGTGCCAGCAGCTTTGATTTGTTTGGGGACTATGGCTACACCTTC. It yields the protein CASSFDLFGDYGYTF.

This clonotype was found a few times. This chain uses TRBV5-6 with TRBJ1-2; 7 bases are shared with TRBD1. The trim removed 1 base at V and 10 bases at J, leaving 10 bases unmatched. The germline V gene has CDR1 SGHDT and CDR2 YYEEEE. This CDR3 region has 14 residues. The CDR3 bases are TGTGCCAGCAGCTTGCGCCGGGACAGATTTGCCTACACCTTC. This translates into CASSLRRDRFAYTF.

The chain carries TRBV15 and TRBJ1-1; a weak D match, TRBD1 (5 bases). Germline values: CDR1 LNHNV, CDR2 YYDKDF (reference sequence). V lost 1 base to trimming and J lost 6 bases, with 12 bases between them. CDR3 size: 14 residues. The CDR3, as DNA: TGTGCCACCAGCAGAGCGCGGGGGTCCGCTGAAGCTTTCTTT. This sequence encodes CATSRARGSAEAFF.

This chain joins TRBV6-2 or TRBV6-3 and TRBJ2-7; 9 positions agree with TRBD1. V was clipped by 4 bases and J by 6 bases; unmatched bases: 10. The length of the CDR3 is 15 residues. The germline V gene has CDR1 MNHEY and CDR2 SVGEGT. The CDR3 protein is CASSSPGGQGLEQYF. The CDR3 DNA follows: TGTGCCAGCAGTTCCCCCGGGGGACAGGGTCTCGAGCAGTACTTC.

This clonotype was seen more than once but under ten times. The J gene is TRBJ2-1, the V gene TRBV6-6; the match to TRBD1 covers 11 bases. Germline assignment: CDR1 MNHNY and CDR2 SVGAGI (reference sequence). The V and J ends lost 1 base and 5 bases, in that order; junction bases with no gene match: 4. This CDR3 is built from 16 residues. CDR3 sequence (DNA): TGTGCCAGCAGTTACTTGGGACAGGGGGGGGACAATGAGCAGTTCTTC. Translated: CASSYLGQGGDNEQFF.

This clonotype was seen only a few times. This chain connects TRBV6-1 to TRBJ2-4, with D tentatively TRBD1 (5 bases). Germline V gives CDR1 MNHNS, CDR2 SASEGT. Between the trimmed V and J ends, which lost 5 bases and 6 bases, there was a span of 17 bases. The CDR3 is made up of 15 amino acids. CDR3 nucleotide sequence: TGTGCCAGCAGTACCTTAGACAGTTTAGTAAACATTCAGTACTTC. Its translation: CASSTLDSLVNIQYF.

The rearrangement uses TRBV6-6 and TRBJ2-1; D may match TRBD1 or TRBD2 (6 bases each). Germline loops: CDR1 MNHNY, CDR2 SVGAGI (reference sequence). This CDR3 comprises 14 residues. Trimming shortened V by 2 bases and J by 5 bases, and 10 bases separated the two germline ends. This CDR3 is CASSYARGDNEQFF. The CDR3 DNA sequence: TGTGCCAGCAGTTACGCGAGGGGGGACAATGAGCAGTTCTTC.

This chain connects TRBV12-3 or TRBV12-4 to TRBJ2-1; D possibly corresponds to TRBD1 (5 bases). This CDR3 has 16 residues. Trimming shortened V by 0 bases and J by 12 bases, and 21 bases separated the two germline ends. CDR3 DNA: TGTGCCAGCAGTTTAGCGCGGCAGGGTAGGATTGTACGGCAGTTCTTC. Translated: CASSLARQGRIVRQFF.

The chain has TRBV27 and TRBJ2-1; no firm D call. This CDR3 has 13 residues. V gave up 4 bases and J gave up 8 bases, with 12 bases separating them. Germline V gives CDR1 MNHEY, CDR2 SMNVEV (reference sequence). CDR3 nucleotide sequence: TGTGCCAGCAGTTCCAGACTTCGGCATGAGCAGTTCTTC. Translated, it gives CASSSRLRHEQFF.

This clonotype was observed many times. The chain employs TRBV7-9 and TRBJ2-3; no definite D call. V lost 0 bases, J lost 3 bases, and 4 bases lay in between. Germline V lookup: CDR1 SEHNR, CDR2 FQNEAQ (reference sequence). The length of the CDR3 is 13 residues. CDR3 coding DNA: TGTGCCAGCAGCTTAGCTTTGACAGATACGCAGTATTTT. It yields the protein CASSLALTDTQYF.

In regard to this clonotype: This may come from a read error, since a much larger clone is one base off. The V and J genes are TRBV11-2 and TRBJ2-2; no definite D call. Trimming pared 3 bases from V and 0 bases from J, leaving 5 bases between. The CDR3 totals 14 residues. Per germline, CDR1 SGHAT and CDR2 FQNNGV. Here the CDR3 DNA reads TGTGCCAGCAGCTTTGCACCGAACACCGGGGAGCTGTTTTTT. It codes for CASSFAPNTGELFF. Full variable domain (outside the CDR3, taken from reference TRBV11-2 and TRBJ2-2): EAGVAQSPRYKIIEKRQSVAFWCNPISGHATLYWYQQILGQGPKLLIQFQNNGVVDDSQLPKDRFSAERLKGVDSTLKIQPAKLEDSAVYLCASSFAPNTGELFFGEGSRLTVL.

This clonotype was counted only a few times. The rearrangement links TRBV27 to TRBJ2-1; 8 bases agree with TRBD2. Looked up from germline, CDR1 is MNHEY and CDR2 is SMNVEV (reference sequence). With V trimmed by 10 bases and J by 7 bases, 18 bases remained unmatched. The CDR3 totals 16 residues. The CDR3 nucleotides are TGTGCCACCCACCCCTCCGGGACTAGGGCCGTAAATGAGCAGTTCTTC. Translation: CATHPSGTRAVNEQFF.

On this clonotype: At one boundary the junction diverges from the germline segment, which might be a read error. The rearrangement links TRBV2 to TRBJ2-5; the D is unclear. This CDR3 comprises 14 residues. Germline V CDR1 and CDR2: SNHLY, FYNNEI. The CDR3 loop reads CASIKERNQETQYF. CDR3 nucleotides: TGCGCCAGCATCAAAGAGAGGAACCAAGAGACCCAGTACTTC.

The V call is TRBV6-5, the J call TRBJ2-7; TRBD2 agrees at 10 bases. This CDR3 spans 14 amino acids. CDR1 is MNHEY, CDR2 SVGAGI, per germline. J lost 6 bases, V lost 2 bases, and 4 bases had no gene match. This chain's CDR3 is CASSYGAGGLEQYF. CDR3 nucleotide sequence: TGTGCCAGCAGTTACGGAGCGGGGGGGCTCGAGCAGTACTTC.

The rearrangement links TRBV7-6 to TRBJ2-7; either TRBD1 or TRBD2 may supply D (6 bases each). CDR1 SGHVS and CDR2 FNYEAQ come from the germline V gene. Between the trimmed V and J ends, which lost 6 bases and 6 bases, there was a span of 18 bases. The CDR3 is 14 amino acids. CDR3 sequence: CASSFTGGGTEQYF. The CDR3 DNA reads as TGTGCCAGCAGTTTCACCGGAGGGGGGACCGAGCAGTACTTC.